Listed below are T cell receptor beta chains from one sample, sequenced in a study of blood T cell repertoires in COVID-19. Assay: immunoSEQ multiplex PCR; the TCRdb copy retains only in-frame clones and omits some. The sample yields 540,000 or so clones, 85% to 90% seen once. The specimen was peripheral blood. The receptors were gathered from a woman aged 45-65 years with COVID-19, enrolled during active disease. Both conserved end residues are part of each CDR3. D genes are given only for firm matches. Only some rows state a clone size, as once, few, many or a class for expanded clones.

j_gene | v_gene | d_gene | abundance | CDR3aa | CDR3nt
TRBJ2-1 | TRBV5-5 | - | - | CASSFQTFRGVILYNEQFF | TGTGCCAGCAGCTTTCAGACCTTCAGGGGGGTGATCCTCTACAATGAGCAGTTCTTC
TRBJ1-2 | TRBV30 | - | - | CAGDSLGGYTF | TGTGCCGGAGACTCCCTTGGGGGCTACACCTTC
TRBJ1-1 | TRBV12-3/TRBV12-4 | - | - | CADGLNTEAFF | TGTGCCGACGGGTTGAACACTGAAGCTTTCTTT
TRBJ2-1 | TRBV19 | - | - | CASSMGQNNEQFF | TGTGCCAGTAGTATGGGGCAAAACAATGAGCAGTTCTTC
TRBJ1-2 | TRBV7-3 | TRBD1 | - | CASSLSGGDGYTF | TGTGCCAGCAGCTTATCAGGGGGCGATGGCTACACCTTC
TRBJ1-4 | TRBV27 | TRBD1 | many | CASSPRGQGFATNEKLFF | TGTGCCAGCAGTCCCCGGGGACAGGGCTTTGCAACTAATGAAAAACTGTTTTTT
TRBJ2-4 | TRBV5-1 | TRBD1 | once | CASSRRGTGDGGKNIQYF | TGCGCCAGCAGCAGGAGGGGGACAGGGGATGGTGGCAAAAACATTCAGTACTTC
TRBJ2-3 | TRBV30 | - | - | CAWRGNPPDTQYF | TGTGCCTGGAGGGGCAATCCACCAGATACGCAGTATTTT
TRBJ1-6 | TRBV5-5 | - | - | CASSDSPVTGGVPLHF | TGTGCCAGCAGCGATAGCCCGGTGACGGGTGGTGTACCCCTCCACTTT
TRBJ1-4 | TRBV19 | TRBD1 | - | CASSISRQGHEKLFF | TGTGCCAGTAGTATAAGTCGACAGGGGCATGAAAAACTGTTTTTT
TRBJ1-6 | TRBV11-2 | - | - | CASSLEAGSYNSPLHF | TGTGCCAGCAGCTTGGAGGCGGGCTCCTATAATTCACCCCTCCACTTT
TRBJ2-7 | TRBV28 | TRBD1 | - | CATTGAYEQYF | TGTGCCACTACAGGGGCCTACGAGCAGTACTTC
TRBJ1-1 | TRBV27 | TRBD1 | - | CASSRGLDTEAFF | TGTGCCAGCAGCAGGGGGCTGGACACTGAAGCTTTCTTT
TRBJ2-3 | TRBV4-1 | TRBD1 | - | CASSRQGDPDTQYF | TGCGCCAGCAGTCGACAGGGGGATCCAGATACGCAGTATTTT
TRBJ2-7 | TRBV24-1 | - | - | CATSDPGLGYEQYF | TGTGCCACCAGTGATCCAGGGTTAGGCTACGAGCAGTACTTC
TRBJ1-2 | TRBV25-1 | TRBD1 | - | CASSEPGGWGGYTF | TGTGCCAGCAGTGAACCAGGGGGCTGGGGTGGCTACACCTTC
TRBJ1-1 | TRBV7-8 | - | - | CASSLGTGRHGNTEAFF | TGTGCCAGCAGCTTAGGAACAGGGCGGCATGGGAACACTGAAGCTTTCTTT
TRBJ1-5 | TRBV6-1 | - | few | CASSEPPFSQPQHF | TGTGCCAGCAGTGAACCTCCATTCAGTCAGCCCCAGCATTTT
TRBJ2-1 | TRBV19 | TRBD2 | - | CASSPRLAGGRNEQFF | TGTGCCAGTTCCCCTAGACTAGCGGGGGGGCGAAATGAGCAGTTCTTC
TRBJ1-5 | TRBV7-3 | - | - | CASSLPGYSNQPQHF | TGTGCCAGCAGCTTACCGGGATATAGCAATCAGCCCCAGCATTTT
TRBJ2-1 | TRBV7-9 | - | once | CASSRRGSSYNEQFF | TGTGCCAGCAGCCGTCGCGGTAGCTCCTACAATGAGCAGTTCTTC
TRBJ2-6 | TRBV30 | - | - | CAWSVPRAGLLWANVLTF | TGTGCCTGGAGTGTACCTCGCGCAGGACTTCTTTGGGCCAACGTCCTGACTTTC
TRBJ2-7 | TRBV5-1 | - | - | CASSWRFGGNEQYF | TGCGCCAGCAGCTGGCGATTTGGGGGCAACGAGCAGTACTTC
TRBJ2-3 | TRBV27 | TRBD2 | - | CASSFGGGAVADTQYF | TGTGCCAGCAGTTTTGGCGGGGGGGCCGTGGCAGATACGCAGTATTTT
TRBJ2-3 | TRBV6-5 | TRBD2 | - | CASSGGSTDTQYF | TGTGCCAGTAGCGGGGGAAGCACAGATACGCAGTATTTT
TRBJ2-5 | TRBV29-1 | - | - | CSVDNGGGQETQYF | TGCAGCGTTGATAATGGGGGAGGCCAAGAGACCCAGTACTTC
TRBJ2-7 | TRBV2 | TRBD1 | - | CASSALRGQEEQYF | TGTGCCAGCAGTGCCCTCAGGGGGCAGGAGGAGCAGTACTTC
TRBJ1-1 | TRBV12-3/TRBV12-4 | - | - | CASKKTDGTEAFF | TGTGCCAGCAAAAAGACAGACGGGACTGAAGCTTTCTTT
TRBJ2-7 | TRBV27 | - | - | CASSLFGQPAYEQYF | TGTGCCAGCAGTTTGTTCGGACAGCCAGCCTACGAGCAGTACTTC
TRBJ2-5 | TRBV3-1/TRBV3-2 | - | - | CASSRDIETQYF | TGTGCCAGTAGTCGGGACATAGAGACCCAGTACTTC
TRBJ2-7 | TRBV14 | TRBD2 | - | CASSLWTSGGEQYF | TGTGCCAGCAGCCTCTGGACTAGCGGGGGCGAGCAGTACTTC